The present TCR beta chain was sequenced within a study of blood T cells in healthy people across ages. Background on the study: Capturing about one barcoded beta molecule per two T cells was achieved by template switching. Study results and caveats: With age, beta diversity per million T cells declined roughly linearly, significantly by 40.

The germline CDR1 and CDR2 sequences are SGHDT and YYEEEE. This CDR3 is 14 amino acids long. V lost 4 bases and J 5 bases, leaving 13 bases between the germline ends. For the second PCR, which ran for 7 to 11 cycles, a sample-barcoded 5' primer and a J-beta primer mix were used. MiXCR, applied by TCRdb to the 5' RACE reads, yields one record per CDR3 protein. Of 1.5 million to 2 million distinct CDR3 sequences detected, roughly 43% appear once; the ten largest clones hold 23%. Researchers isolated at least 6 million PBMCs per sample. With regard to this clonotype: Its antigen remains unknown.

This receptor was taken from a human donor in good health. The chain couples TRBV5-6 to TRBJ2-1, with TRBD2 as a possible D gene (5 bases). The sample was blood. The CDR3 sequence is CASSPTDWDNEQFF. In nucleotides, the CDR3 is TGTGCCAGCAGCCCTACGGACTGGGACAATGAGCAGTTCTTC.